This TCR beta chain emerged from a study of control samples from healthy donors and cancer patients. V dropped 4 bases and J dropped 5 bases, with 8 bases sitting between them. This CDR3 region has 13 residues. Germline loops: CDR1 SGHDN, CDR2 FVKESK. Sequenced by immunoSEQ multiplex PCR; TCRdb stores in-frame clones only, minus some. Among about 120,000 clones listed, around nine tenths were seen once. The chain employs TRBV14 and TRBJ1-4; D gene unclear. Sequenced: PBMCs. The sequence was collected from a woman between 55 and 75 years old with lung cancer. The CDR3: CASSPSANEKLFF. The CDR3 nucleotides are TGTGCCAGCAGCCCCAGCGCCAATGAAAAACTGTTTTTT.